A single sample is the source of the 11 T cell receptor beta chains below, sequenced in a study of cytomegalovirus exposure and HLA in healthy donors. Both 60 Vbeta primers and 13 Jbeta primers went into the PCR. Here immunoSEQ multiplex PCR was the method, and the copy in TCRdb shows in-frame clones only, minus some. The table includes around 99,000 clones, approximately 80% detected once. Source material: PBMCs. These receptors came from a woman in her twenties or thirties in good health and CMV-seronegative.

The chain couples TRBV11-2 to TRBJ2-6, with 8 nucleotides matching TRBD1. The V and J ends lost 2 bases and 4 bases, in that order; junction bases with no gene match: 13. The CDR3 totals 19 residues. Germline V gene sequence: CDR1 SGHAT, CDR2 FQNNGV. CDR3 in amino acids: CASSLTASGTGTGANVLTF. The DNA of the CDR3 is TGTGCCAGCAGCTTAACCGCCTCCGGGACAGGCACCGGGGCCAACGTCCTGACTTTC.

V usage is TRBV5-1 and J usage is TRBJ2-5, with D possibly TRBD2 on 6 matching bases. The CDR3 spans 15 residues. Germline CDR1 and CDR2: SGHRS and YFSETQ. The V end was cut by 0 bases, the J end by 4 bases, with 13 bases between. This CDR3 reads CASSLEIGRRETQYF. The DNA of the CDR3 is TGCGCCAGCAGCTTGGAGATCGGGAGACGAGAGACCCAGTACTTC.

The V call is TRBV2, the J call TRBJ1-1; D not resolved. Deletions cut 6 bases from V and 3 bases from J, with 5 bases between. CDR1 SNHLY and CDR2 FYNNEI come from the germline V gene. The CDR3 spans 11 residues. The CDR3 DNA is TGTGCCAGCAGCGCGTACACTGAAGCTTTCTTT. Its translation is CASSAYTEAFF. The full variable domain, its missing parts supplied by reference TRBV2 and TRBJ1-1, is EPEVTQTPSHQVTQMGQEVILRCVPISNHLYFYWYRQILGQKVEFLVSFYNNEISEKSEIFDDQFSVERPDGSNFTLKIRSTKLEDSAMYFCASSAYTEAFFGQGTRLTVV.

The chain joins TRBV7-8 to TRBJ2-4; 7 nucleotides line up with TRBD2. The CDR3 totals 15 residues. Germline CDR1 reads SGHVS; CDR2 reads FQNEAQ. J lost 8 bases, V lost 1 base, and 8 bases had no gene match. The CDR3 nucleotides read TGTGCCAGCAGCTTAGATGTGACTAGCCCCCACATTCAGTACTTC. Residues: CASSLDVTSPHIQYF.

This clone was seen only once. The chain couples TRBV11-1 to TRBJ2-2; D gene ambiguous. This CDR3 is 13 amino acids long. Germline assignment: CDR1 SGHAT and CDR2 FQDESV (reference sequence). Trimming took off 5 bases at V and 4 bases at J, with 8 bases between the two ends. CDR3 nucleotides: TGTGCCAGCAGCCAACACCTCACCGGGGAGCTGTTTTTT. As protein: CASSQHLTGELFF. Supplemented by reference TRBV11-1 and TRBJ2-2, the full variable domain reads EAEVAQSPRYKITEKSQAVAFWCDPISGHATLYWYRQILGQGPELLVQFQDESVVDDSQLPKDRFSAERLKGVDSTLKIQPAELGDSAMYLCASSQHLTGELFFGEGSRLTVL.

Turning to this clone: Other DNA sequences in the same sample also yield this CDR3. The chain links TRBV27 to TRBJ1-5; TRBD1 agrees at 8 bases. The CDR3 extends over 15 amino acids. Germline V gene data show CDR1 as MNHEY and CDR2 as SMNVEV (reference sequence). The V gene end was trimmed by 5 bases and the J gene end by 7 bases; junction bases not matched to a gene: 10. CDR3 in DNA: TGTGCCAGCAGTGCGACAGGGGCAATTAACCAGCCCCAGCATTTT. Amino acid sequence: CASSATGAINQPQHF.

This clone was seen once. The chain combines TRBV5-1 with TRBJ2-3, with a tentative D call TRBD1 (6 bases). Per germline, CDR1 SGHRS and CDR2 YFSETQ. The length of the CDR3 is 14 residues. With 2 bases removed from V and 4 bases from J, the gap between germline ends came to 11 bases. This CDR3 reads CASSLGGIADTQYF. CDR3 DNA sequence: TGCGCCAGCAGCTTAGGGGGTATCGCAGATACGCAGTATTTT.

This chain uses TRBV6-1 with TRBJ2-7; TRBD1 matches 9 bases. Trimming took 6 bases from V and 3 from J; bases not matched to a gene: 6. This CDR3 spans 14 amino acids. CDR1 MNHNS and CDR2 SASEGT come from the germline V gene. In DNA, the CDR3 is TGTGCCAGCAGAGGGGGACAGGGAGGCTACGAGCAGTACTTC. This codes for CASRGGQGGYEQYF.

The gene calls are TRBV11-2 and TRBJ2-5; 11 positions agree with TRBD1. V dropped 1 base and J dropped 2; count of bases not matched to a gene: 6. Per the germline V gene, CDR1 is SGHAT and CDR2 is FQNNGV. The CDR3 is 17 amino acids. CDR3: CASSLGGQGANQETQYF. The CDR3 DNA sequence: TGTGCCAGCAGCTTAGGAGGACAGGGGGCAAATCAAGAGACCCAGTACTTC.

This clone was detected only a few times. This chain connects TRBV5-1 to TRBJ2-3; D gene uncertain. The CDR3 is 14 amino acids. Trimming left V 4 bases short and J 2 bases short, with 11 bases between. Germline CDR1 reads SGHRS; CDR2 reads YFSETQ. In nucleotides, the CDR3 is TGCGCCAGCAGCGCCGCGTCCCCCACAGATACGCAGTATTTT. Translating it yields CASSAASPTDTQYF.

This sequence joins TRBV27 and TRBJ2-1; TRBD2 agrees at 7 bases. This CDR3 is built from 14 residues. J gave up 6 bases and V 5 bases, and 7 bases lay outside the gene matches. CDR1 and CDR2 (germline): MNHEY, SMNVEV (reference sequence). CDR3 nucleotide sequence: TGTGCCAGCAGTCCCCCAGCTAGCGGCAATGAGCAGTTCTTC. This sequence encodes CASSPPASGNEQFF.